This T cell receptor (beta chain) was obtained from a study of response to subunit inactivated influenza vaccine. TCRdb independently ran MiXCR on the RT-PCR reads; one entry per CDR3 protein. The table includes about 540,000 distinct CDR3 sequences, roughly a quarter detected once. This clonotype was counted ten times or more. The length of the CDR3 is 11 residues. Germline CDR1 and CDR2: SGHTA and FQGNSA. V lost 5 bases and J lost 5, with 6 bases in between. This same sample was also part of a study on T cells expressing NK-cell markers. As that study records: TCR beta cDNA was made by 5'RACE template switching with UMIs. According to the study, TCR beta repertoires originated from sorted CD3+CD56+NKG2C+, CD3+CD56+NKG2C- and CD3+CD56-NKG2C+ T cells.

V and J are TRBV7-2 and TRBJ2-5; no firm D call. This TCR was recovered from a man aged 50 or older who received an inactivated influenza vaccine. This material consisted of CD4+ T cells sorted from PBMCs, taken approximately 12 days after vaccination. The CDR3 nucleotides read TGTGCCAGCAGCCTCTTTGAGACCCAGTACTTC. Translating it yields CASSLFETQYF.